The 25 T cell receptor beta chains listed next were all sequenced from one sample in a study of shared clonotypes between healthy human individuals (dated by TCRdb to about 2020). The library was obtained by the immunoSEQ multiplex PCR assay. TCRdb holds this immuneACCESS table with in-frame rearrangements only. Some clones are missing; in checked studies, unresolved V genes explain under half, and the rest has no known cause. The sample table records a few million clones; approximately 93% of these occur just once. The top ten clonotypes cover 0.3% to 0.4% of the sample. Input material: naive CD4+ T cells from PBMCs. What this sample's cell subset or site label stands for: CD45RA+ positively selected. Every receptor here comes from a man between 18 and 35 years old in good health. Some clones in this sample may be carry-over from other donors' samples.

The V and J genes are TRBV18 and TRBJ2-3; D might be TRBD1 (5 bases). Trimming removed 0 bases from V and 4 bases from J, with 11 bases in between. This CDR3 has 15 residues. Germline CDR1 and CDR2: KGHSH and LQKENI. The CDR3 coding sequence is TGTGCCAGCTCACCACCCCGGCAGGGCCCAGATACGCAGTATTTT. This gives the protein CASSPPRQGPDTQYF.

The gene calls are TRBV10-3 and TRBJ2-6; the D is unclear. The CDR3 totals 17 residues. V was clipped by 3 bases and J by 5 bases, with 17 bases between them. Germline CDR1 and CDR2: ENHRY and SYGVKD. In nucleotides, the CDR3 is TGTGCCATCAGTGACGAGACAAGCCGTCTCTGGGCCAACGTCCTGACTTTC. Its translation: CAISDETSRLWANVLTF.

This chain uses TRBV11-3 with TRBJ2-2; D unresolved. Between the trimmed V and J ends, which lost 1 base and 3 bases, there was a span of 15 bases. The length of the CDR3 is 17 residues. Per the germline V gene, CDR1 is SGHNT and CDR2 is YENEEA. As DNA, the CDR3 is TGTGCCAGCAGCTTAGGCGTTAGCAGGTGGGACACCGGGGAGCTGTTTTTT. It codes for CASSLGVSRWDTGELFF.

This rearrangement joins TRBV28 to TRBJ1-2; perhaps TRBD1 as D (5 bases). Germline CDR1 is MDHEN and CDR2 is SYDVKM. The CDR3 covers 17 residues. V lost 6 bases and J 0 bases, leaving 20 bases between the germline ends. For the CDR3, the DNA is TGTGCCAGCAGATATACCGCCGGGGCCAGAGCTAACTATGGCTACACCTTC. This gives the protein CASRYTAGARANYGYTF.

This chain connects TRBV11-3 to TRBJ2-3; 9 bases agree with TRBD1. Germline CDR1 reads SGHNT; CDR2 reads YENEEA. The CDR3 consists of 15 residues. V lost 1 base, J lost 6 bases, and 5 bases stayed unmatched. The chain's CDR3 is CASSLAGTGRDTQYF. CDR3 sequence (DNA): TGTGCCAGCAGCTTAGCAGGGACAGGGCGGGATACGCAGTATTTT.

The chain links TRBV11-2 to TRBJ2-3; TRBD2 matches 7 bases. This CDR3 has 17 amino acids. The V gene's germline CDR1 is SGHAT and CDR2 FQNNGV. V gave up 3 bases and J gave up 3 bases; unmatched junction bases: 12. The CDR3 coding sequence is TGTGCCAGCAGCTTGCGCGGGAGAACGATAGAGACAGATACGCAGTATTTT. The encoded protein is CASSLRGRTIETDTQYF.

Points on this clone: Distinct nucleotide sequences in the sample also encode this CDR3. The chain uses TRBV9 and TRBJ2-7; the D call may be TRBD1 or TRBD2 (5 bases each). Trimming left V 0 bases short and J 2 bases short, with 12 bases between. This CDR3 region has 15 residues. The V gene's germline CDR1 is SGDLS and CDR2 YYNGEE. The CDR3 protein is CASSVAGTDPYEQYF. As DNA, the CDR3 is TGTGCCAGCAGCGTAGCTGGGACGGACCCCTACGAGCAGTACTTC.

The CDR3 spells CASSEPGQGNTEAFF. Written as DNA, the CDR3 is TGTGCCAGCAGCGAACCAGGACAGGGAAACACTGAAGCTTTCTTT. The chain couples TRBV6-4 to TRBJ1-1, with 8 bases lining up with TRBD1. The CDR3 runs 15 residues. The junction had 8 bases not matched to a gene; V was cut back by 6 bases and J by 2 bases. In germline, CDR1 is MRHNA, CDR2 SNTAGT.

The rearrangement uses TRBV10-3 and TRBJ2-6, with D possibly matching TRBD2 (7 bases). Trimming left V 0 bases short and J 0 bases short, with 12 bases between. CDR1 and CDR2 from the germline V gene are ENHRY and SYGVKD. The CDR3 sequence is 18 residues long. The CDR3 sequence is CAISESAGASSGANVLTF. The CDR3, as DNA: TGTGCCATCAGTGAGTCGGCGGGGGCCAGCTCTGGGGCCAACGTCCTGACTTTC.

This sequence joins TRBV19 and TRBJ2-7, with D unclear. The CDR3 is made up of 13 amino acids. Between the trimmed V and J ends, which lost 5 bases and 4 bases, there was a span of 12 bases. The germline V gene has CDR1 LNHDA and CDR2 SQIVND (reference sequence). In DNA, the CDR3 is TGTGCCAGTAGTTCGGGCCCTTCATACGAGCAGTACTTC. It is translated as CASSSGPSYEQYF.

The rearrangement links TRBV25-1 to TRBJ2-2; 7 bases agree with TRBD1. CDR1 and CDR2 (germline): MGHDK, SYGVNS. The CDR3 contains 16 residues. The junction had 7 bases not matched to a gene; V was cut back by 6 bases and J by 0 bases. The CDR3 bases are TGTGCCAGCAGCAAACACGGGACAGCGAACACCGGGGAGCTGTTTTTT. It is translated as CASSKHGTANTGELFF.

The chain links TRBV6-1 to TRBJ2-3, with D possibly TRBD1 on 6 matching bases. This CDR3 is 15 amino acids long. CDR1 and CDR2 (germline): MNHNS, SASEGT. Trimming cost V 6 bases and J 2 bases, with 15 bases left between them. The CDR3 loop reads CASRGEGQFTDTQYF. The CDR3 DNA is TGTGCCAGCAGAGGAGAGGGACAATTCACAGATACGCAGTATTTT.

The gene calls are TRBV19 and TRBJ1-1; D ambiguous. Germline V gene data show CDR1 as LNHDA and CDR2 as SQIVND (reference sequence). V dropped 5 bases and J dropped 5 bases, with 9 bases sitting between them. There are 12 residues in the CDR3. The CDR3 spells CASSSGWTEAFF. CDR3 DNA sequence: TGTGCCAGTAGTTCGGGTTGGACTGAAGCTTTCTTT.

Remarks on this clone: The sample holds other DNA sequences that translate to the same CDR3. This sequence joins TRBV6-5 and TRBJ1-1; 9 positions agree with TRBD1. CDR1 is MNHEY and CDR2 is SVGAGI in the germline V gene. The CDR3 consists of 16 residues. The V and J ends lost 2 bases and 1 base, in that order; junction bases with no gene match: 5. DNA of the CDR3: TGTGCCAGCAGTTACCGGCCGGGACAGGGGAACACTGAAGCTTTCTTT. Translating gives CASSYRPGQGNTEAFF.

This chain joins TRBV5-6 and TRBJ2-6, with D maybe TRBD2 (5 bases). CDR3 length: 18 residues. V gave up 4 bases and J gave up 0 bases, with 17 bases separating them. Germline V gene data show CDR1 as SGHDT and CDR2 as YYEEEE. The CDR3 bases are TGTGCCAGCAGCCCGAGGGCCGGCATAAGCTCTGGGGCCAACGTCCTGACTTTC. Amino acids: CASSPRAGISSGANVLTF.

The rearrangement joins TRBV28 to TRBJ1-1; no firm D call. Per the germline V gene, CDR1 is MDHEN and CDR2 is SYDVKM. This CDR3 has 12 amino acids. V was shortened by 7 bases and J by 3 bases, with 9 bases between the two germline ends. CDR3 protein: CASTPGYTEAFF. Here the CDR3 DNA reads TGTGCCAGCACCCCCGGCTACACTGAAGCTTTCTTT.

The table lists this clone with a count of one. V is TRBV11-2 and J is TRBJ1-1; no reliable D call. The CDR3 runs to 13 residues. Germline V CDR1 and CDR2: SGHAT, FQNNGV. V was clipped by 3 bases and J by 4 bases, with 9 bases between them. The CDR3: CASSLFQTTEAFF. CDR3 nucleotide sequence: TGTGCCAGCAGCTTGTTTCAGACCACTGAAGCTTTCTTT.

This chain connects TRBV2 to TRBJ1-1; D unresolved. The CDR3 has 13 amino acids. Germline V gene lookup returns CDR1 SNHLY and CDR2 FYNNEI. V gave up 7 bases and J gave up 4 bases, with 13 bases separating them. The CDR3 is CASIPSVGTEAFF. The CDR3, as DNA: TGTGCCAGCATCCCAAGTGTAGGCACTGAAGCTTTCTTT.

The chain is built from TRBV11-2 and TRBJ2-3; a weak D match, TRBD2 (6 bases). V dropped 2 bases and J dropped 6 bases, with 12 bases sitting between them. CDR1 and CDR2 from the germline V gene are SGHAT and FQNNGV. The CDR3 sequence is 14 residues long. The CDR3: CASSLITSPDTQYF. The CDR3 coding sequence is TGTGCCAGCAGCTTAATTACTAGCCCGGATACGCAGTATTTT. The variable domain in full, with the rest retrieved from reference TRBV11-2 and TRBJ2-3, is EAGVAQSPRYKIIEKRQSVAFWCNPISGHATLYWYQQILGQGPKLLIQFQNNGVVDDSQLPKDRFSAERLKGVDSTLKIQPAKLEDSAVYLCASSLITSPDTQYFGPGTRLTVL.

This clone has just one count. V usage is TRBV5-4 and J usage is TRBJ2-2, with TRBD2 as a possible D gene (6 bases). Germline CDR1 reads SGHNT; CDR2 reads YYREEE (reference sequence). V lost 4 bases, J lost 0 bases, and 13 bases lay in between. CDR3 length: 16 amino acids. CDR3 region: CASSNRRGSNTGELFF. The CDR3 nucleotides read TGTGCCAGCAGCAACCGGAGGGGATCGAACACCGGGGAGCTGTTTTTT.

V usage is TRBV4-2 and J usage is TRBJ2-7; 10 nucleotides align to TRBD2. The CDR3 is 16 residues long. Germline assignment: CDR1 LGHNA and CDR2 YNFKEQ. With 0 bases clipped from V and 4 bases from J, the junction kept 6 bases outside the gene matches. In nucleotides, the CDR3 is TGTGCCAGCAGCCAAGATATGCTAGCGGGAGTTTACGAGCAGTACTTC. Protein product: CASSQDMLAGVYEQYF.

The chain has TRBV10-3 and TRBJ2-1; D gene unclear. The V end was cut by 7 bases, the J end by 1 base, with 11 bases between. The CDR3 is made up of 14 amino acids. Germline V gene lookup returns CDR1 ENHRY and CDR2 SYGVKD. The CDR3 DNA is TGTGCCATCATGGGCTCCATTTCCTACAATGAGCAGTTCTTC. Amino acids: CAIMGSISYNEQFF.

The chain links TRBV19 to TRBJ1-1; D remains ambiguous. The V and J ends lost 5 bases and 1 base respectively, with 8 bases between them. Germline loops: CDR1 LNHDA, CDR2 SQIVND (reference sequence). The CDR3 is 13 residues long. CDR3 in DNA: TGTGCCAGTAGTGCCGTCGGGAACACTGAAGCTTTCTTT. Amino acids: CASSAVGNTEAFF.

The CDR3 bases are TGTGCCAGTAGTAGAGGTTGGACAGCCCCCTCCTACGAGCAGTACTTC. Translation: CASSRGWTAPSYEQYF. The V call is TRBV19, the J call TRBJ2-7; possible D gene TRBD1, 6 bases. The germline gives CDR1 LNHDA, CDR2 SQIVND (reference sequence). The CDR3 runs 16 residues. The V gene lost 4 bases and the J gene lost 0 bases, with 16 bases spanning the gap.

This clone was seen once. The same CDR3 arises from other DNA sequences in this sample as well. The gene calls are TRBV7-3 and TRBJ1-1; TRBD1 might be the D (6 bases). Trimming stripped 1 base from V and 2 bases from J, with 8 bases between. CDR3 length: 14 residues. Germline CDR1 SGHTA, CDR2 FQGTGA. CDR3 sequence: CASSLKGGNTEAFF. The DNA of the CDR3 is TGTGCCAGCAGCTTAAAGGGGGGAAACACTGAAGCTTTCTTT. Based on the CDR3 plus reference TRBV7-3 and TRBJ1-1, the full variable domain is GAGVSQTPSNKVTEKGKYVELRCDPISGHTALYWYRQSLGQGPEFLIYFQGTGAADDSGLPNDRFFAVRPEGSVSTLKIQRTERGDSAVYLCASSLKGGNTEAFFGQGTRLTVV.